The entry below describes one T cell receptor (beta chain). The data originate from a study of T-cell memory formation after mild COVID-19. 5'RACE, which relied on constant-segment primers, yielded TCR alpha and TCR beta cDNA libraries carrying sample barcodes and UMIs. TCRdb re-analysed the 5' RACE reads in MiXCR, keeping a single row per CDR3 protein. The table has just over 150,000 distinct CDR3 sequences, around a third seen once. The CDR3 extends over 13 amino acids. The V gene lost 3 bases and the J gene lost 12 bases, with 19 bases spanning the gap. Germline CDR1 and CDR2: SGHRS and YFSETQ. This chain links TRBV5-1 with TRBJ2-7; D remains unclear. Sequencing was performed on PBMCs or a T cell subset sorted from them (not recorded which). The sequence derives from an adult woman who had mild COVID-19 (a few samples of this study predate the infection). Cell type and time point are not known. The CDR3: CASSSVREAPMYF. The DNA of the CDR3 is TGCGCCAGCAGCTCAGTTCGTGAAGCCCCCATGTACTTC. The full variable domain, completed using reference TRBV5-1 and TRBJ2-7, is KAGVTQTPRYLIKTRGQQVTLSCSPISGHRSVSWYQQTPGQGLQFLFEYFSETQRNKGNFPGRFSGRQFSNSRSEMNVSTLELGDSALYLCASSSVREAPMYFGPGTRLTVT.